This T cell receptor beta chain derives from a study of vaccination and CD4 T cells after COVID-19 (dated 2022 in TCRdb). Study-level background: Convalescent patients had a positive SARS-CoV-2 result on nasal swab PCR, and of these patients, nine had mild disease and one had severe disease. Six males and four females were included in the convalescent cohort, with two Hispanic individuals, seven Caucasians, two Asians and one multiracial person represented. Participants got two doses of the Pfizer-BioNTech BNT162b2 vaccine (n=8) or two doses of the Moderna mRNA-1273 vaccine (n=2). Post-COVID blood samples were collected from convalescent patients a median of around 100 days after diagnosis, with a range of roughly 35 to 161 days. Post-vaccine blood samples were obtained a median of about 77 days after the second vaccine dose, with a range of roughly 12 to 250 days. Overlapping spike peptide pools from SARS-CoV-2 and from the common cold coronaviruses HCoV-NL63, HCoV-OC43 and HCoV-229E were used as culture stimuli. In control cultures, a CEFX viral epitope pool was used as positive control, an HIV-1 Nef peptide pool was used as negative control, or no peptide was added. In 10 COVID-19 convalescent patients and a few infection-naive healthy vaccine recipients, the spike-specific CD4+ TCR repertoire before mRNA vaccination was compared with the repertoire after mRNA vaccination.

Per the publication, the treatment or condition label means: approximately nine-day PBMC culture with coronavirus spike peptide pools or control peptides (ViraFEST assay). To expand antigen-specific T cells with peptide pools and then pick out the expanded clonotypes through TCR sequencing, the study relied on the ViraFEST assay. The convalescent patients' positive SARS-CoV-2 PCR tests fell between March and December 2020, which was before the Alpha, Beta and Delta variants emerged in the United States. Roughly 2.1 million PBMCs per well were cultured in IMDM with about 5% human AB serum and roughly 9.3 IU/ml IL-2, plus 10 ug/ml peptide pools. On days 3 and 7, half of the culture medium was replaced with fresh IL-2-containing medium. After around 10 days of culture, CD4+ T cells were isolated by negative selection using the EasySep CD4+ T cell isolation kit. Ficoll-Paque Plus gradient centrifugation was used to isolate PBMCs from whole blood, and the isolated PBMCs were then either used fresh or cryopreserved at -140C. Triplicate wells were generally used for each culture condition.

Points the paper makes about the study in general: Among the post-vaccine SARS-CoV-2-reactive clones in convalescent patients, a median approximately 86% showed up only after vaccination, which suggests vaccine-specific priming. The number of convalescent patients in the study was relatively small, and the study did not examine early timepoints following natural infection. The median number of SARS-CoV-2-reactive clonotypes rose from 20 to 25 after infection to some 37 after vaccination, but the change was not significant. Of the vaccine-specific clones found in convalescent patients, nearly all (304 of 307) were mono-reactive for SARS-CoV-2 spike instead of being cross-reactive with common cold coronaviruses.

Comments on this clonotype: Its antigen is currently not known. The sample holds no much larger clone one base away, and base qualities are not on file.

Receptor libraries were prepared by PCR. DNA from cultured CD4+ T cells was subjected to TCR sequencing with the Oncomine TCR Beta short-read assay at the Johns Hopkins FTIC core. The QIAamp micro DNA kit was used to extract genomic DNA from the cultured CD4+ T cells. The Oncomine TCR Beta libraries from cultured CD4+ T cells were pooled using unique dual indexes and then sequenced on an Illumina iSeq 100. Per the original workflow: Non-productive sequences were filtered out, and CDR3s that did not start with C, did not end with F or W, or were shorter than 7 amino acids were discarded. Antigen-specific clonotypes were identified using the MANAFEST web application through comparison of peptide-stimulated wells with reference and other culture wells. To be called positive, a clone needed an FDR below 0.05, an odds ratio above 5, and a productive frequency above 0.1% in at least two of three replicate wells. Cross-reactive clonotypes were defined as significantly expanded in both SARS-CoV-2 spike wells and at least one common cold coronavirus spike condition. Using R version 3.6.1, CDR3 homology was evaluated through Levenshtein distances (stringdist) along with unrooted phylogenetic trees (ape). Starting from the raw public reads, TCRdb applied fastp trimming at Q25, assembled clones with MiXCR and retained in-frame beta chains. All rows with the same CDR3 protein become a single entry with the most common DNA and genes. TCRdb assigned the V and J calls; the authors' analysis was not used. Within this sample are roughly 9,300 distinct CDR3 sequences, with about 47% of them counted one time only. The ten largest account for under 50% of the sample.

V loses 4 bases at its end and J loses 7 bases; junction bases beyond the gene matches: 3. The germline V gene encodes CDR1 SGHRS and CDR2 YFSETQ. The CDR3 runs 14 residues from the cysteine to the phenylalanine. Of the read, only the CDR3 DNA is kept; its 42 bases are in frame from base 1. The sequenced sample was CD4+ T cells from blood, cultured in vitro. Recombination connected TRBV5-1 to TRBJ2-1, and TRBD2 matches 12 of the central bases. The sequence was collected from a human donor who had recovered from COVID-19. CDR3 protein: CASSAGLAGNEQFF. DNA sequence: TGCGCCAGCAGCGCCGGACTAGCGGGGAATGAGCAGTTCTTC. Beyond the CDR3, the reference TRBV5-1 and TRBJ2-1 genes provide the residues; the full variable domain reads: KAGVTQTPRYLIKTRGQQVTLSCSPISGHRSVSWYQQTPGQGLQFLFEYFSETQRNKGNFPGRFSGRQFSNSRSEMNVSTLELGDSALYLCASSAGLAGNEQFFGPGTRLTVL.